A single T cell receptor beta chain is shown here with its context. In the authors' workflow: Reference gene primer amplification in the assay estimated nucleated cell counts. The protocol was immunoSEQ multiplex PCR, while the TCRdb copy is restricted to in-frame clones and leaves out a portion. Clone size and V and J calls were adopted from that table, with D and trimming inferred from the DNA. The sample holds 200,000 to 250,000 clones; under 85% are singletons and the top ten take under 10%. One Seattle source followed patients from active infection through their disease course. This entry comes from a study of blood T cell repertoires in COVID-19. Study overall: Material from acute and convalescent COVID-19 was sourced from the United States, Italy and Spain.

Germline V gene sequence: CDR1 SGDLS, CDR2 YYNGEE. V was trimmed by 5 bases and J by 9 bases, leaving 20 bases between them. CDR3 length: 14 residues. Sequences were obtained from peripheral blood. The V call is TRBV9, the J call TRBJ1-2, with D maybe TRBD1 (5 bases). The source of this sequence is a woman aged 80 or over with COVID-19, enrolled during active disease. Here the CDR3 reads CASSPSGVVSRYTF. DNA of the CDR3: TGTGCCAGCAGTCCCTCGGGGGTCGTTAGTCGCTACACCTTC.